A selection of T cell receptor beta chains follows, all from one sample in a study of tumor and adjacent non-tumor tissue in lung cancer. MiXCR, run by TCRdb on the multiplex PCR reads, gives a single entry per CDR3 protein. The sample consists of about 93,000 distinct CDR3 sequences, approximately 65% of them appearing once. Sample: lung tumor tissue. These receptors originate from a man aged 55 to 70 with non-small cell lung cancer. The CDR3 runs from the conserved cysteine through the conserved F or W. The D gene is left open where the match is weak. Size tells how often a clone was seen (once, few, many) or the class of an expanded clone, and some rows leave it out.

>TRBD2|NA|TRBV11-2|TRBJ2-1
TGTGCCAGCGGTTCGCGGACTAGCGGCTACAATAAGCAGTTCTTC
CASGSRTSGYNKQFF
>TRBD2|NA|TRBV29-1|TRBJ2-7
TGCAGCGTTGAGGCCGGGGGGGTCCCCTACGAGCAGTACTTC
CSVEAGGVPYEQYF
>TRBD2|NA|TRBV7-2|TRBJ2-3
TGTGCCGGCCCATTAGGCGGGGGGTCCACAGATACGCAGTATTTT
CAGPLGGGSTDTQYF
>NA|many|TRBV29-1|TRBJ1-2
TGCAGCGTTGACGGGGGGAAGGGCTACACCTTC
CSVDGGKGYTF
>NA|NA|TRBV28|TRBJ1-2
TGTGCCAGCAGTACCCGGACAGTATCTGGCTACACCTTC
CASSTRTVSGYTF
>TRBD1|few|TRBV5-1|TRBJ2-7
TGCGCCAGCAGCTTGGCCGCGGGACAGGGATTCTCCTACGAGCAGTACTTC
CASSLAAGQGFSYEQYF
>NA|NA|TRBV2|TRBJ2-7
TGTGCCAGCAGAGAGGGGATGACCTACGAGCAGTACTTC
CASREGMTYEQYF
>NA|NA|TRBV29-1|TRBJ2-6
TGCAGCGTTGATACAGAGCCCGGGACCAACGTCCTGACTTTC
CSVDTEPGTNVLTF
>TRBD1|many|TRBV5-1|TRBJ2-3
TGCGCCAGCAGCTGGACGGGACAGGGAAGAGGCACAGATACGCAGTATTTT
CASSWTGQGRGTDTQYF
>NA|NA|TRBV6-2/TRBV6-3|TRBJ2-5
TGTGTCATCAGTTACGGGGAGACCCAGTACTTC
CVISYGETQYF
>NA|many|TRBV4-2|TRBJ2-7
TGTGCCAGCAGCCTCGACACTCACTACGAGCAGTACTTC
CASSLDTHYEQYF
>NA|many|TRBV5-8|TRBJ2-3
TGTGCCAGCAGCGACTACAGGGAATATACGCAGTATTTT
CASSDYREYTQYF
>TRBD2|NA|TRBV20-1|TRBJ2-1
TGCAGTGCCCAGAGCGGGAACCCCTACAATGAGCAGTTCTTC
CSAQSGNPYNEQFF
>TRBD1|NA|TRBV20-1|TRBJ1-1
TGCAATGCTAGAGATTTTACAGGGGGGTCGAAGACTGAAGCTTCCTTT
CNARDFTGGSKTEASF
>NA|NA|TRBV14|TRBJ2-7
TGTGCCAGCAGCCAAGGTCTCGGGATCCCCGGTCTGTACTTC
CASSQGLGIPGLYF
>NA|NA|TRBV29-1|TRBJ2-5
TGCAGCGTTGCCGATGGTGGGAAACAAGAGACCCAGTACTTC
CSVADGGKQETQYF
>NA|NA|TRBV7-8|TRBJ1-1
TGTGCCAGCAGCTTATATGAGACGGTGAACACTGAAGCTTTCTTT
CASSLYETVNTEAFF
>NA|NA|TRBV14|TRBJ1-1
TGTGCCAGCGAATTAACTGCCAACGGGGGGAGCAGTGAAGCTTTCTTT
CASELTANGGSSEAFF
>NA|NA|TRBV12-3/TRBV12-4|TRBJ2-6
TGTGCTACTTCGGAAAAGGGGTCTGGGGCCAACGTCCTGACTTTC
CATSEKGSGANVLTF